This T cell receptor (beta chain) was retrieved from a study of identical twins. The V and J ends lost 5 bases and 3 bases, in that order; junction bases with no gene match: 7. The CDR3 is made up of 15 amino acids. Germline values: CDR1 MNHEY, CDR2 SVGEGT. Overall study findings and caveats: Out-of-frame beta chain sequences displayed weaker excess sharing between twins.

TCRdb re-analysed the 5' RACE reads in MiXCR, keeping a single row per CDR3 protein. The data contain approximately 300,000 distinct CDR3 sequences, less than 9.5% of them seen just once; the ten biggest clones take up roughly 6.8%. No donor was unhealthy or non-Caucasian. About this clonotype: Its antigen is unknown.

The same sample was also studied in work on yellow fever vaccine responses in identical twins.

The TCR comes from a young woman in good health. Material: CD8+ T cells sorted from blood. The chain combines TRBV6-2 or TRBV6-3 with TRBJ2-3, with 8 bases matching TRBD2. The CDR3, as DNA: TGTGCCAGCAGTGGGGAGCGGGAGTGGACAGATACGCAGTATTTT. As protein: CASSGEREWTDTQYF.